The clone carrying this TCR beta chain was detected only once. The antigen is unknown. This specimen comes from a study of shared clonotypes between healthy human individuals. Study outcomes and limitations: A handful of donors had around 5.2% of their naive CD4 clonotypes in common. Estimated richness values were generally larger in naive subsets than in memory subsets. The small donor group covered limited genetic and exposure diversity.

In the authors' workflow: In the immunoSEQ data, sequences were junction-only and lacked quality scores, so filtering differed. The method was immunoSEQ multiplex PCR; TCRdb's version includes in-frame clones alone and lacks a portion of them. V and J calls and clone size follow that table, whereas D and trimming were derived from the DNA. Of over a million clones listed, roughly 96% are singletons. Germline-derived CDR1 and CDR2 are SNHLY and FYNNEI. CDR3 size: 15 residues. Trimming shortened V by 2 bases and J by 7 bases, and 15 bases separated the two germline ends. The sequence came from a man aged 25-40 years in good health. The chain couples TRBV2 to TRBJ1-5; maybe TRBD1 (5 bases). Material: naive CD4+ T cells sorted from blood. Indicated subset: CD45RA+ positively selected. The CDR3 region is CASSELVPGGQPQHF. CDR3 sequence (DNA): TGTGCCAGCAGTGAATTGGTCCCGGGGGGGCAGCCCCAGCATTTT.